The present entry profiles one TCR beta chain with its context. Within the sample, other DNA sequences also encode this same CDR3. The source of the sample is a study of blood T cell repertoires in COVID-19. Germline V gene data show CDR1 as MNHEY and CDR2 as SVGAGI. V lost 2 bases and J lost 5, with 9 bases in between. The CDR3 is 14 residues long. Authors' analysis steps: Reference gene primer amplification yielded estimated nucleated cell counts. Measured with immunoSEQ multiplex PCR; TCRdb has only the in-frame clones, and not every one. The DNA was the basis for D and trimming; V, J and clone size are from that table. The data show 130,000 or so clones, just under 85% seen once.

The chain uses TRBV6-5 and TRBJ1-4; TRBD1 is a possible D gene (6 bases). The sequencing sample was made of peripheral blood. This clonotype originated in a human donor in a cohort sampled during active COVID-19. The CDR3, as DNA: TGTGCCAGCAGTTACGACAGGTTAAATGAAAAACTGTTTTTT. Translated: CASSYDRLNEKLFF.